The 23 T cell receptor beta chains below come from one sample, sequenced in a study of blood T cell repertoires in COVID-19 (dated by TCRdb to the early 2020s). Library generation was performed with the immunoSEQ multiplex PCR assay. This is the immuneACCESS table as TCRdb keeps it, with only in-frame sequences that have V and J called. A part of the clones is gone; compared with another copy, unresolved V genes explain less than half, and the rest is unexplained. The sample table shows about 120,000 clones, and just over 90% are seen once. The ten largest clones add up to about 1.9% of the sample. Sequencing used peripheral blood. Receptors were obtained from a human donor with active COVID-19. The donor label of this sample is uncertain.

This chain uses TRBV5-6 with TRBJ2-1; a possible D gene is TRBD2 (5 bases). Germline V CDR1 and CDR2: SGHDT, YYEEEE. The CDR3 has 13 amino acids. Trimming stripped 4 bases from V and 5 bases from J, with 10 bases between. The chain's CDR3 is CASSPPGDNEQFF. The CDR3 bases are TGTGCCAGCAGCCCTCCCGGGGACAATGAGCAGTTCTTC. Together with reference TRBV5-6 and TRBJ2-1, the CDR3 gives the full variable domain: DAGVTQSPTHLIKTRGQQVTLRCSPKSGHDTVSWYQQALGQGPQFIFQYYEEEERQRGNFPDRFSGHQFPNYSSELNVNALLLGDSALYLCASSPPGDNEQFFGPGTRLTVL.

The rearrangement joins TRBV4-1 to TRBJ2-7; TRBD1 matches 9 bases. V lost 3 bases to trimming and J lost 6 bases; unmatched junction nucleotides: 9. The CDR3 loop spans 15 amino acids. Germline CDR1 reads MGHRA; CDR2 reads YSYEKL. In DNA form, the CDR3 reads TGCGCCAGCAGCCACGAACAGGGGGCGCCGAGCGAGCAGTACTTC. The encoded protein is CASSHEQGAPSEQYF.

V is TRBV3-1 (or the pseudogene TRBV3-2) and J is TRBJ1-4; D might be TRBD1 (6 bases). Trimming stripped 3 bases from V and 4 bases from J, with 12 bases between. The CDR3 is 15 residues long. Germline lookup yields CDR1 LGHDT and CDR2 YNNKEL (reference sequence). The CDR3 reads CASSHKGGHNEKLFF. The CDR3 coding sequence is TGTGCCAGCAGCCATAAAGGGGGACATAATGAAAAACTGTTTTTT.

The CDR3 bases are TGTGCCAGCAGTTTTGGATCGAGCGGGGGGGCCAGGAATGAGCAGTTCTTC. This translates into CASSFGSSGGARNEQFF. This chain joins TRBV28 and TRBJ2-1; 10 bases agree with TRBD2. The V gene end was trimmed by 3 bases and the J gene end by 7 bases; junction bases not matched to a gene: 12. Germline V lookup: CDR1 MDHEN, CDR2 SYDVKM. This CDR3 has 17 amino acids.

Worth noting for this clone: The same CDR3 arises from other DNA sequences in this sample as well. The gene calls are TRBV9 and TRBJ1-1; tentative D call: TRBD1 (5 bases). Between the trimmed V and J ends, which lost 0 bases and 4 bases, there was a span of 7 bases. The CDR3 totals 13 residues. Germline loops: CDR1 SGDLS, CDR2 YYNGEE. CDR3 nucleotide sequence: TGTGCCAGCAGCGTAGGAAGGGGCACTGAAGCTTTCTTT. It translates to CASSVGRGTEAFF.

The chain uses TRBV27 and TRBJ2-7; 7 bases line up with TRBD2. The CDR3 covers 15 residues. V was clipped by 0 bases and J by 1 base; unmatched bases: 3. Germline V gives CDR1 MNHEY, CDR2 SMNVEV (reference sequence). The CDR3 loop is CASSLSGGFSYEQYF. The CDR3 bases are TGTGCCAGCAGTTTATCCGGGGGGTTTTCCTACGAGCAGTACTTC.

CDR3 protein: CASSLGQGNEKLFF. The DNA for the CDR3 is TGCGCCAGCAGCTTGGGACAGGGTAATGAAAAACTGTTTTTT. The rearrangement joins TRBV5-1 to TRBJ1-4, with TRBD1 matching over 7 bases. The trim removed 0 bases at V and 4 bases at J, leaving 0 bases unmatched. Germline V gives CDR1 SGHRS, CDR2 YFSETQ. The CDR3 has 14 amino acids.

The rearrangement uses TRBV29-1 and TRBJ2-7; 9 nucleotides line up with TRBD1. The CDR3 is made up of 12 amino acids. After removal of 7 bases from V and 7 bases from J, the junction contained 8 bases not matched to a gene. CDR1 is SQVTM and CDR2 is ANQGSEA in the germline V gene. The CDR3: CSGLQGAGEQYF. For the CDR3, the DNA is TGCAGCGGCCTACAGGGGGCGGGAGAGCAGTACTTC.

This clone has a single count. This sequence joins TRBV5-1 and TRBJ2-7; TRBD1 matches at 7 bases. Trimming at V came to 3 bases and at J to 3 bases, leaving 0 bases not matched to a gene. Germline CDR1 and CDR2: SGHRS and YFSETQ. This CDR3 region has 12 residues. This chain's CDR3 is CASSWTGYEQYF. CDR3 nucleotide sequence: TGCGCCAGCAGCTGGACAGGCTACGAGCAGTACTTC.

V gene TRBV5-8 combines with J gene TRBJ1-2; perhaps TRBD1 as D (5 bases). The CDR3 length is 15 residues. Germline V CDR1 and CDR2: SGHTS, YDEGEE. V shed 0 bases and J shed 5 bases, with 14 bases lying between them. The CDR3 reads CASSLADTRPYGYTF. The CDR3 nucleotides are TGTGCCAGCAGCTTGGCGGACACAAGACCTTATGGCTACACCTTC.

The V gene is TRBV7-6, the J gene TRBJ2-3; possible D gene TRBD2, 5 bases. The CDR3 spans 15 residues. Germline CDR1 is SGHVS and CDR2 is FNYEAQ. V lost 2 bases and J 3 bases, leaving 12 bases between the germline ends. In nucleotides, the CDR3 is TGTGCCAGCAGCTTACTAGCCTCCTTAACAGATACGCAGTATTTT. Translation: CASSLLASLTDTQYF.

The chain couples TRBV24-1 to TRBJ2-1, with TRBD1 matching over 9 bases. J was trimmed by 3 bases and V by 6 bases; bases with no gene match: 2. The germline gives CDR1 KGHDR, CDR2 SFDVKD. This CDR3 is 14 amino acids long. For the CDR3, the DNA is TGTGCCACCAGTAAGACAGGGGGCTACAATGAGCAGTTCTTC. This gives the protein CATSKTGGYNEQFF.

The chain recombines TRBV30 with TRBJ2-3; perhaps TRBD2 as D (5 bases). Germline-derived CDR1 and CDR2 are GTSNPN and SVGIG (reference sequence). This CDR3 contains 13 residues. Trimming removed 1 base at V and 5 bases at J, with 10 bases between. CDR3 sequence reads: CAWSAGFGDTQYF. In DNA, the CDR3 is TGTGCCTGGAGTGCGGGGTTCGGAGATACGCAGTATTTT.

The table lists this clone with a count of one. This chain uses TRBV21-1 with TRBJ2-5; the D call in the table, TRBD2, was not verified against the DNA. TRBV21-1 is deemed a pseudogene. The CDR3 has 15 residues. CDR3 DNA: TGTGCCAGCAGCAAAGGGAGGGCTGTCCAAGAGACCCAGTACTTC. This codes for CASSKGRAVQETQYF.

This clone appeared once. The chain carries TRBV12-5 and TRBJ2-1, with 12 bases identical to TRBD2. Unmatched junction bases numbered 3, after V lost 6 bases and J lost 6 bases. This CDR3 has 14 residues. Germline CDR1 and CDR2: LGHNT and FRNRAP. DNA of the CDR3: TGTGCTAGTGGGCTAGCGGGGGGGCGCAATGAGCAGTTCTTC. Amino acids: CASGLAGGRNEQFF. Full variable domain (rest looked up from reference TRBV12-5 and TRBJ2-1): DARVTQTPRHKVTEMGQEVTMRCQPILGHNTVFWYRQTMMQGLELLAYFRNRAPLDDSGMPKDRFSAEMPDATLATLKIQPSEPRDSAVYFCASGLAGGRNEQFFGPGTRLTVL.

This clone was recorded only once. The chain is built from TRBV24-1 and TRBJ1-2, with D hard to call. Germline loops: CDR1 KGHDR, CDR2 SFDVKD. The CDR3 runs to 14 residues. V lost 5 bases and J lost 3, with 12 bases in between. In nucleotides, the CDR3 is TGTGCCACCAGTGGTCGGGGATGGGACTATGGCTACACCTTC. This sequence encodes CATSGRGWDYGYTF.

The chain has TRBV4-1 and TRBJ1-3; 7 nucleotides match TRBD1. V trimming: 6 bases; J trimming: 0 bases; junction bases outside the gene matches: 5. CDR1 and CDR2 from the germline V gene are MGHRA and YSYEKL. This CDR3 is built from 15 residues. CDR3 in DNA: TGCGCCAGCAGAGGACAGGCCAGCTCTGGAAACACCATATATTTT. Its translation is CASRGQASSGNTIYF.

This sequence joins TRBV7-8 and TRBJ1-5; D might be TRBD1 (5 bases). This CDR3 has 13 residues. The V end lost 6 bases, the J end lost 3 bases, and 9 bases lay between the germline ends. CDR1 and CDR2 (germline): SGHVS, FQNEAQ. The chain's CDR3 is CASRGGINQPQHF. The CDR3 nucleotides read TGTGCCAGCAGGGGGGGAATCAATCAGCCCCAGCATTTT.

This clone qualifies as medium-sized. The junction does not match germline at one end; this may be a read error. The chain is built from TRBV7-7 and TRBJ2-7; 9 bases align to TRBD1. In germline, CDR1 is SSHAT, CDR2 FNYEAQ (reference sequence). CDR3 length: 15 amino acids. CDR3 nucleotide sequence: TGTGCTAGCAGCTTAGGAGACAGGGGGAGCTACGAGCAGTACTTC. Translating gives CASSLGDRGSYEQYF. Variable domain in full (rest from reference TRBV7-7 and TRBJ2-7): GAGVSQSPRYKVTKRGQDVTLRCDPISSHATLYWYQQALGQGPEFLTYFNYEAQPDKSGLPSDRFSAERPEGSISTLTIQRTEQRDSAMYRCASSLGDRGSYEQYFGPGTRLTVT.

V is TRBV7-6 and J is TRBJ2-1; weak D call: TRBD1 (5 bases). Germline V CDR1 and CDR2: SGHVS, FNYEAQ. There are 15 residues in the CDR3. V lost 1 base and J 3 bases, leaving 10 bases between the germline ends. The CDR3 DNA reads TGTGCCAGCAGCTTAGTACCAGGGTTCTACAATGAGCAGTTCTTC. Translating gives CASSLVPGFYNEQFF.

This chain connects TRBV12-3 or TRBV12-4 to TRBJ1-2; D is uncertain. With 6 bases removed from V and 3 bases from J, the gap between germline ends came to 11 bases. This CDR3 is 13 amino acids long. CDR3 DNA: TGTGCCAGCAGCCTTGAGGCATACTATGGCTACACCTTC. It translates to CASSLEAYYGYTF.

The gene calls are TRBV3-1 (or the pseudogene TRBV3-2) and TRBJ2-3, with 15 bases matching TRBD2. Germline CDR1 reads LGHDT; CDR2 reads YNNKEL (reference sequence). The CDR3 spans 16 residues. Unmatched junction bases numbered 5, after V lost 4 bases and J lost 6 bases. CDR3 loop: CASSLGLAGGSDTQYF. CDR3 sequence (DNA): TGTGCCAGCAGCCTGGGACTAGCGGGGGGTTCGGATACGCAGTATTTT.

The chain has TRBV28 and TRBJ2-1, with TRBD2 identical over 10 bases. Per the germline V gene, CDR1 is MDHEN and CDR2 is SYDVKM. The CDR3 sequence is 16 residues long. V lost 5 bases to trimming and J lost 5 bases; unmatched junction nucleotides: 9. The CDR3 loop is CASSPTQRGGDNEQFF. CDR3 coding DNA: TGTGCCAGCAGTCCTACCCAGCGGGGGGGGGACAATGAGCAGTTCTTC.